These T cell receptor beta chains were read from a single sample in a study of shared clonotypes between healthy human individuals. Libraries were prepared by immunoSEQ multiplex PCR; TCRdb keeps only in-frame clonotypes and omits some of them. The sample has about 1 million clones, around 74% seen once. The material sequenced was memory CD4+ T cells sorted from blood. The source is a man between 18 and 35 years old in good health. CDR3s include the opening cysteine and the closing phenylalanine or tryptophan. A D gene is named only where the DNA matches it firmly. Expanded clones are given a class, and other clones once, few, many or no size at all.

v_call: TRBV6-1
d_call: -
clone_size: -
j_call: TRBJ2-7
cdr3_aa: CASSHPTYYEQYF
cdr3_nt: TGTGCCAGCAGTCACCCCACATACTACGAGCAGTACTTC

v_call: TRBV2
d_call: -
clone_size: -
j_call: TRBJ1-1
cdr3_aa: CASRTGGHGDTEAFF
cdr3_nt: TGTGCCAGCAGGACCGGAGGACACGGGGACACTGAAGCTTTCTTT

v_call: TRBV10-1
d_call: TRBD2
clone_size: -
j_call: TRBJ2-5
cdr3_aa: CASSEGGSGTQETQYF
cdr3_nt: TGCGCCAGCAGTGAGGGGGGTAGCGGGACGCAAGAGACCCAGTACTTC

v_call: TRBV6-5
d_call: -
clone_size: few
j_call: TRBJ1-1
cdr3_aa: CATNNRVEAFF
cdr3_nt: TGTGCCACCAATAATCGGGTTGAAGCTTTCTTT

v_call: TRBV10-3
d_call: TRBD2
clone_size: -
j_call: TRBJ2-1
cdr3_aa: CAITETGRGDRRNEQFF
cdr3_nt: TGTGCCATCACCGAGACCGGGCGGGGGGACCGCCGCAATGAGCAGTTCTTC

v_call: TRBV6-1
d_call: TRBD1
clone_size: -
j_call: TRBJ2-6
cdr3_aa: CASSDWTGLYILTF
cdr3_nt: TGTGCCAGCAGTGACTGGACAGGACTCTATATCCTGACTTTC

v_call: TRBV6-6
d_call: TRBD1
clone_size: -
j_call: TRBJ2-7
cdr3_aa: CASRPGQGGIYEQYF
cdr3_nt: TGTGCCAGCAGACCCGGACAGGGTGGTATCTACGAGCAGTACTTC

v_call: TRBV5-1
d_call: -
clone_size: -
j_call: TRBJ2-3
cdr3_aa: CASSLDGGQIDTQYF
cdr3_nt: TGCGCCAGCAGCTTGGATGGGGGGCAGATAGATACGCAGTATTTT

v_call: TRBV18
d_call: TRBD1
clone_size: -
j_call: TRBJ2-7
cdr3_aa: CASSPTRQGIGEQYF
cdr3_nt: TGTGCCAGCTCACCGACTAGACAGGGGATTGGCGAGCAGTACTTC

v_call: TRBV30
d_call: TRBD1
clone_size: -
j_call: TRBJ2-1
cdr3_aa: CAWFDRARTNEQFF
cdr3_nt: TGTGCCTGGTTCGACAGGGCTAGGACCAATGAGCAGTTCTTC

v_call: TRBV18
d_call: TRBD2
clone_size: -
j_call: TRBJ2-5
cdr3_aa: CASSLGLAGGPYQETQYF
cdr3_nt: TGTGCCAGCTCACTCGGACTAGCGGGGGGCCCCTACCAAGAGACCCAGTACTTC

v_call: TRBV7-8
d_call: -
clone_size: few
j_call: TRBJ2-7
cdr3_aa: CASSVSNGEQYF
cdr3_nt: TGTGCCAGCAGCGTATCGAACGGTGAGCAGTACTTC

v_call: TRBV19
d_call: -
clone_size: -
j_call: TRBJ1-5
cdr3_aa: CASSGDRDQPQHF
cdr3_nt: TGTGCCAGTAGCGGGGACCGGGATCAGCCCCAGCATTTT

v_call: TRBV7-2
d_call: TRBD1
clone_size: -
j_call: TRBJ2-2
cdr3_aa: CASSLDRGTGELFF
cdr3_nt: TGTGCCAGCAGCCTCGACAGGGGAACCGGGGAGCTGTTTTTT

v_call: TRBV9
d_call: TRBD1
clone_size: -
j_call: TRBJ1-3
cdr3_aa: CASSTQGASGNTIYF
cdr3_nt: TGTGCCAGCAGCACCCAGGGGGCGAGTGGAAACACCATATATTTT

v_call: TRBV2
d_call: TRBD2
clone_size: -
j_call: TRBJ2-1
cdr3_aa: CASSERLASHNEQFF
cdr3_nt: TGTGCCAGCAGTGAAAGACTAGCGAGCCACAATGAGCAGTTCTTC

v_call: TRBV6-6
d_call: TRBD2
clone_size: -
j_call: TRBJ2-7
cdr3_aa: CASSYPRTSGEYEQYF
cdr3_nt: TGTGCCAGCAGTTACCCGAGGACTAGCGGGGAATACGAGCAGTACTTC

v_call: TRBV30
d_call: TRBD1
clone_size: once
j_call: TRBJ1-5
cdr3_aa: CAWSAGTGTGNQPQHF
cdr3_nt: TGTGCCTGGAGTGCCGGGACAGGGACTGGGAATCAGCCCCAGCATTTT

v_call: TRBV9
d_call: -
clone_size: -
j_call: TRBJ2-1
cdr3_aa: CASAQGRVQFF
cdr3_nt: TGTGCCAGCGCTCAGGGGCGGGTGCAGTTCTTC

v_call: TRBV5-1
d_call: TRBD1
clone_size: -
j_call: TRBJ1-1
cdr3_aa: CASSLAGGNTEAFF
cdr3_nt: TGCGCCAGCAGCTTGGCAGGGGGAAACACTGAAGCTTTCTTT

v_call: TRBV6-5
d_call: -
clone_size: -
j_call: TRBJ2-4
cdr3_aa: CASTLQSRGVNIQYF
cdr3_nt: TGTGCCAGCACCCTCCAATCGAGGGGGGTAAACATTCAGTACTTC

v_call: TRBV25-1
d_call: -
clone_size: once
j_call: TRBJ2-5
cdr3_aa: CASSEAGAPQETQYF
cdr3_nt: TGTGCCAGTAGCGAGGCGGGGGCGCCTCAAGAGACCCAGTACTTC

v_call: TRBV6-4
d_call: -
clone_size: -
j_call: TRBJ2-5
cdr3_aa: CASSVDPGETQYF
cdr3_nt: TGTGCCAGCAGTGTTGACCCTGGGGAGACCCAGTACTTC

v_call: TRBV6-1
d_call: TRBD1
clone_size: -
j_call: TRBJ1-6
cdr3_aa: CASSGDRVFLHF
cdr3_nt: TGTGCCAGCAGTGGGGACAGGGTTTTCCTCCACTTT

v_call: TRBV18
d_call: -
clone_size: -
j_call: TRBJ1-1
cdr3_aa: CASSPGAQLNTEAFF
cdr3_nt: TGTGCCAGCTCACCGGGTGCACAGTTGAACACTGAAGCTTTCTTT

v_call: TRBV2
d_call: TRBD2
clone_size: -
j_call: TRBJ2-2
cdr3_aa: CASKERGGLGELFF
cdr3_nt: TGTGCCAGCAAAGAGCGGGGGGGCCTCGGGGAGCTGTTTTTT

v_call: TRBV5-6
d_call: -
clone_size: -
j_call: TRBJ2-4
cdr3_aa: CASSSVAQGISKNIQYF
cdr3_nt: TGTGCCAGCAGCTCGGTCGCTCAGGGAATCTCCAAAAACATTCAGTACTTC

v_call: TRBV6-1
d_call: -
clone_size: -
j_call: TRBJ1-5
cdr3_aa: CASSETALYSNQPQHF
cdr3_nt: TGTGCCAGCAGTGAGACAGCCCTTTATAGCAATCAGCCCCAGCATTTT

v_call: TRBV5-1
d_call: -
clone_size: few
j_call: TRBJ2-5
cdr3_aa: CASSWGSEGTQYF
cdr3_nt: TGCGCCAGCAGCTGGGGATCTGAAGGGACCCAGTACTTC

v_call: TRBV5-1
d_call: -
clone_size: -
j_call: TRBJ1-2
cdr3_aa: CASSADEGGYGYTF
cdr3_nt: TGCGCCAGCAGCGCCGACGAGGGTGGCTATGGCTACACCTTC

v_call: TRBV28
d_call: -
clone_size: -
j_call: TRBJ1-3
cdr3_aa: CASSSTGHTIYF
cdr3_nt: TGTGCCAGCAGTTCCACGGGGCACACCATATATTTT

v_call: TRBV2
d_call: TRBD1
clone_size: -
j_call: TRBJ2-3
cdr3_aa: CASCRDRATDTQYF
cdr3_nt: TGTGCCAGCTGCCGGGACAGGGCCACAGATACGCAGTATTTT

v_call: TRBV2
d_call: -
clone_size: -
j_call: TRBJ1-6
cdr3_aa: CASSVESNLINSPLHF
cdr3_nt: TGTGCCAGCAGTGTCGAAAGCAATTTAATAAATTCACCCCTCCACTTT

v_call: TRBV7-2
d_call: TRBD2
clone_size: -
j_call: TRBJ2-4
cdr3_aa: CASSSGGSKNIQYF
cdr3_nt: TGTGCCAGCAGCTCCGGGGGGTCCAAAAACATTCAGTACTTC

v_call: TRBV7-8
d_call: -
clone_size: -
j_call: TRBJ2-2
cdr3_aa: CASSLVSGTGELFF
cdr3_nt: TGTGCCAGCAGCTTAGTTAGTGGCACCGGGGAGCTGTTTTTT

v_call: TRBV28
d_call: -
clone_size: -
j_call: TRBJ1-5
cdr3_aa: CASSSSGRGGHQPQHF
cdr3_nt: TGTGCCAGCAGTTCTTCCGGGAGGGGGGGGCATCAGCCCCAGCATTTT

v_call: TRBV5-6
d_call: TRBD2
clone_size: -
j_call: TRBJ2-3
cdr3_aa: CASSPLGTSGRTDTQYF
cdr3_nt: TGTGCCAGCAGCCCCCTGGGGACTAGCGGACGCACAGATACGCAGTATTTT

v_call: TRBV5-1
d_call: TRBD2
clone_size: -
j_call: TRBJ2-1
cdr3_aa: CASSLAGGTYNEQFF
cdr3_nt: TGCGCCAGCAGCTTGGCGGGGGGGACTTACAATGAGCAGTTCTTC

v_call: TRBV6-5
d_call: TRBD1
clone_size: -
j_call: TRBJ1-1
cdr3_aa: CASSYEGQGSTEAFF
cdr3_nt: TGTGCCAGCAGTTACGAGGGACAGGGGTCCACTGAAGCTTTCTTT

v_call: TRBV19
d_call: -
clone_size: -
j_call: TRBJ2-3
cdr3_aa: CASSFRPRDTQYF
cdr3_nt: TGTGCCAGTAGTTTCCGGCCGAGGGATACGCAGTATTTT

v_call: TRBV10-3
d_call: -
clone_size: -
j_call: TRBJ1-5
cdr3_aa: CAISDIGGQPQHF
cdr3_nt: TGTGCCATCAGTGATATTGGGGGGCAGCCCCAGCATTTT

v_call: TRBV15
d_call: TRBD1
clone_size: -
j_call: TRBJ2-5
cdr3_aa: CATSRVTGGGETQYF
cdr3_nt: TGTGCCACCAGCAGAGTAACAGGGGGCGGGGAGACCCAGTACTTC

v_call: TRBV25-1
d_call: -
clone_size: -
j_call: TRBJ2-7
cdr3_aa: CASGFGVYEQYF
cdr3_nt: TGTGCCAGCGGATTCGGGGTCTACGAGCAGTACTTC

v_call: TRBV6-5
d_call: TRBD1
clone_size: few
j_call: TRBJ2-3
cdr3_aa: CASSGGQAHTDTQYF
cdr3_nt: TGTGCCAGCAGTGGGGGACAGGCACACACAGATACGCAGTATTTT

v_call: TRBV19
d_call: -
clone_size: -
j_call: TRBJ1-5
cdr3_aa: CASSQQVGSNQPQHF
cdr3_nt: TGTGCCAGTAGTCAGCAGGTTGGGAGCAATCAGCCCCAGCATTTT

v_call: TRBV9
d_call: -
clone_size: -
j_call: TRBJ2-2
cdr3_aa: CASSVVWDTGELFF
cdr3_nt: TGTGCCAGCAGCGTAGTCTGGGACACCGGGGAGCTGTTTTTT

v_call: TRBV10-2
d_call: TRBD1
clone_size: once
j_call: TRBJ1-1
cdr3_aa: CASSSTGGRVEAFF
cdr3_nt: TGCGCCAGCAGCTCGACAGGGGGCCGGGTTGAAGCTTTCTTT

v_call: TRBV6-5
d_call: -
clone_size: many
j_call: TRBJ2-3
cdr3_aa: CASTAPSTDTQYF
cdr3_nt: TGTGCCAGCACCGCCCCAAGCACAGATACGCAGTATTTT

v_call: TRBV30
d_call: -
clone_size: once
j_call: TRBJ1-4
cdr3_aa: CAWNLIGRGSSNEKLFF
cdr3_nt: TGTGCCTGGAACTTAATTGGACGAGGTTCGTCGAATGAAAAACTGTTTTTT

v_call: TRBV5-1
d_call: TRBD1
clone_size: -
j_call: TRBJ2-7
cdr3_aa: CASSPQGQGIDEQYF
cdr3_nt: TGCGCCAGCAGCCCCCAGGGACAGGGGATCGACGAGCAGTACTTC

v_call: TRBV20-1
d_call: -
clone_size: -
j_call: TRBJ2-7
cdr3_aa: CSASDTGEQYF
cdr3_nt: TGCAGTGCTAGTGATACCGGCGAGCAGTACTTC

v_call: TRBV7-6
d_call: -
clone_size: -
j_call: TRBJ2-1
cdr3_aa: CASSTDSGEQFF
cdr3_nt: TGTGCCAGCAGCACGGACAGCGGGGAGCAGTTCTTC

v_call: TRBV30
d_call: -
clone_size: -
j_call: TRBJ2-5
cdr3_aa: CAWSDREGETQYF
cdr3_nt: TGTGCCTGGAGTGACAGGGAAGGGGAGACCCAGTACTTC

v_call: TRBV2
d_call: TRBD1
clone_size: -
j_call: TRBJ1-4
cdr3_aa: CASRDTGGGEKLFF
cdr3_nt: TGTGCCAGCAGAGACACAGGGGGCGGTGAAAAACTGTTTTTT

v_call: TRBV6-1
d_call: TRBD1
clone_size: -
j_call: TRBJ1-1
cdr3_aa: CASSRQGAAFF
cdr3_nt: TGTGCCAGCAGCAGACAGGGTGCAGCTTTCTTT

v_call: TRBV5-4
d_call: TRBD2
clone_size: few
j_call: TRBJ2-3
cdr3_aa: CASSPSGSPADTQYF
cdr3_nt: TGTGCCAGCAGCCCCAGCGGGAGCCCCGCAGATACGCAGTATTTT